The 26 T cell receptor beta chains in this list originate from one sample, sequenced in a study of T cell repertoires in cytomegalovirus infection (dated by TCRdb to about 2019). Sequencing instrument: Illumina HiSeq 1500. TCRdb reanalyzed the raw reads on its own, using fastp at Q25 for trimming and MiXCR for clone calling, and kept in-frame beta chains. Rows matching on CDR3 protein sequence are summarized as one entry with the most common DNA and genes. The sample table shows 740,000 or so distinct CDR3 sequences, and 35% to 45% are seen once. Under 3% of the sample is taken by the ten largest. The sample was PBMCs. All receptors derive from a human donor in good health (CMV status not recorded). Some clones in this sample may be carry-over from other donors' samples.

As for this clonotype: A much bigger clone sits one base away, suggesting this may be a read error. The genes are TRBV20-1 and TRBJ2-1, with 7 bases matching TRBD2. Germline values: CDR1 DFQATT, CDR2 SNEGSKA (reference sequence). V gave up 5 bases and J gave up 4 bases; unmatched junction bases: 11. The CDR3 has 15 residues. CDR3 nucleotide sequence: TGCAGTGCTGTTCCCGCGACTAGCCGGTACAATGAGCAGTTCTTC. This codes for CSAVPATSRYNEQFF.

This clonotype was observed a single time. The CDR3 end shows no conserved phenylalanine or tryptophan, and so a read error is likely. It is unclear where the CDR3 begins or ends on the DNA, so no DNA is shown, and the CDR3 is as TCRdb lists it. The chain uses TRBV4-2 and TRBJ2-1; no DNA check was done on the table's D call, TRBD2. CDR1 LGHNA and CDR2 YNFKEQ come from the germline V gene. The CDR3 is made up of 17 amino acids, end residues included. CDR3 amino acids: CASSQDLGLGPYNEQLL.

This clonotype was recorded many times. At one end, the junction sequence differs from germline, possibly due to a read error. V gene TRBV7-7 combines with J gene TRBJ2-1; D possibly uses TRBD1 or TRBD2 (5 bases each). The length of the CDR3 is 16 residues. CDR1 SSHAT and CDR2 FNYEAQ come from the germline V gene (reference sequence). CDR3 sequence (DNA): TGTGCTAGCAGCTCCGGGACGGACTTAGCCTACAATGAGCAGTTCTTC. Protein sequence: CASSSGTDLAYNEQFF. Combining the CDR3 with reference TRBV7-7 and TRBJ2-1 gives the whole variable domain GAGVSQSPRYKVTKRGQDVTLRCDPISSHATLYWYQQALGQGPEFLTYFNYEAQPDKSGLPSDRFSAERPEGSISTLTIQRTEQRDSAMYRCASSSGTDLAYNEQFFGPGTRLTVL.

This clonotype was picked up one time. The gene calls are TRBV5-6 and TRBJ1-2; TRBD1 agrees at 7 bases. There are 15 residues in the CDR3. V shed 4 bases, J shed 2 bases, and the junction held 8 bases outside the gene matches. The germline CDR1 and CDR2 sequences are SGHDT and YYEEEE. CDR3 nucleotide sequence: TGTGCCAGCAGCCTCACGGACAGGTTAAACTATGGCTACACCTTC. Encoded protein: CASSLTDRLNYGYTF.

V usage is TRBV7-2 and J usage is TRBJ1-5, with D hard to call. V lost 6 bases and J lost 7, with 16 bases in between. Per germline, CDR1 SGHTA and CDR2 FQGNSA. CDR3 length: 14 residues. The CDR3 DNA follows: TGTGCCAGCAGTTCACAAGGAGCGGGACAGCCCCAGCATTTT. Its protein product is CASSSQGAGQPQHF.

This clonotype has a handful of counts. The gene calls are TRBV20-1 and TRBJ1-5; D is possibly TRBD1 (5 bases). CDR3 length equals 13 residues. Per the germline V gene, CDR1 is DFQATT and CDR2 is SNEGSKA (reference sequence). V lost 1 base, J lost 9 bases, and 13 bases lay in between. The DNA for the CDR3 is TGCAGTGCTAGAGGTGGGGCTAGCGGGCCCCAGCATTTT. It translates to CSARGGASGPQHF.

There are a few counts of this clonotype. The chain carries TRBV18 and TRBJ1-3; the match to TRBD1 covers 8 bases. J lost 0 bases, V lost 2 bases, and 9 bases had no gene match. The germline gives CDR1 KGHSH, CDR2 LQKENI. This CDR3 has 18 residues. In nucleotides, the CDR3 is TGTGCCAGCTCACCAAAGGAAGGACAGGGAAACTCTGGAAACACCATATATTTT. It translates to CASSPKEGQGNSGNTIYF.

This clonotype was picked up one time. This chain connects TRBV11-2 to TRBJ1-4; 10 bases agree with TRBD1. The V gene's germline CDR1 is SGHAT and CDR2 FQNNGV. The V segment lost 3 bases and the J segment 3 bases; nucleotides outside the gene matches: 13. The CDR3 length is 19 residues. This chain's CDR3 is CASSFPRDRGLAPNEKLFF. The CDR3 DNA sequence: TGTGCCAGCAGCTTCCCCCGGGACAGGGGCCTAGCGCCTAATGAAAAACTGTTTTTT.

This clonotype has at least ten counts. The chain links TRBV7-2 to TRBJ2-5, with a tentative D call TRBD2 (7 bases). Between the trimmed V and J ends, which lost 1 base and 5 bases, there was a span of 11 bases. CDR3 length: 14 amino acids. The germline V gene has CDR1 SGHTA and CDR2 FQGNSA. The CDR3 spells CASSLGGGRETQYF. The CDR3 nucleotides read TGTGCCAGCAGCTTAGGGGGGGGCAGGGAGACCCAGTACTTC.

CDR3 region: CSVEETKGTQETQYF. The CDR3 region has the DNA TGCAGCGTTGAAGAAACGAAGGGGACCCAAGAGACCCAGTACTTC. The V call is TRBV29-1, the J call TRBJ2-5; D is perhaps TRBD1 or TRBD2 (5 bases each). The V gene's germline CDR1 is SQVTM and CDR2 ANQGSEA. The CDR3 spans 15 residues. V gave up 0 bases and J gave up 1 base, with 12 bases separating them. Full variable domain (rest looked up from reference TRBV29-1 and TRBJ2-5): SAVISQKPSRDICQRGTSLTIQCQVDSQVTMMFWYRQQPGQSLTLIATANQGSEATYESGFVIDKFPISRPNLTFSTLTVSNMSPEDSSIYLCSVEETKGTQETQYFGPGTRLLVL.

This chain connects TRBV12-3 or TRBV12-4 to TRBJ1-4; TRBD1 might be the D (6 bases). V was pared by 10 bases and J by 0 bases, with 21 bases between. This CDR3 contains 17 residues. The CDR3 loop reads CATRRGGGVATNEKLFF. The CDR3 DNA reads TGTGCCACCCGGAGAGGAGGGGGGGTTGCAACTAATGAAAAACTGTTTTTT.

CDR3 coding DNA: TGTGCCATCAGGATAACAGGGGAAGTTACTGAAGCTTTCTTT. It codes for CAIRITGEVTEAFF. The chain recombines TRBV10-3 with TRBJ1-1; TRBD1 matches at 7 bases. CDR1 ENHRY and CDR2 SYGVKD come from the germline V gene. The length of the CDR3 is 14 residues. The ends lost 6 bases at V and 5 bases at J; junction bases unmatched: 9.

In DNA, the CDR3 is TGTGCCACCAGCAGGCCCAACACCGGGGAGCTGTTTTTT. It translates to CATSRPNTGELFF. This rearrangement joins TRBV15 to TRBJ2-2; D gene uncertain. This CDR3 spans 13 amino acids. V lost 3 bases, J lost 2 bases, and 4 bases lay in between. Germline CDR1 is LNHNV and CDR2 is YYDKDF (reference sequence).

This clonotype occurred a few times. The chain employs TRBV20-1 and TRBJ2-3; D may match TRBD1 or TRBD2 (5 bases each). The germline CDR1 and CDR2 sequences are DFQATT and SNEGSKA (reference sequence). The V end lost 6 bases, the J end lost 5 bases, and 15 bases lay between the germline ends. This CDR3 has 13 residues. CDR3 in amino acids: CSAQGFGGDTQYF. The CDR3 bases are TGCAGTGCCCAGGGATTCGGAGGAGATACGCAGTATTTT.

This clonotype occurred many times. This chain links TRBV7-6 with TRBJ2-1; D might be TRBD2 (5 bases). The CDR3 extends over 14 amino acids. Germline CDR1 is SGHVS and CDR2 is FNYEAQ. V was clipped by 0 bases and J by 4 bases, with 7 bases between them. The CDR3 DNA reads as TGTGCCAGCAGCTTAGCCCGGGAATACAATGAGCAGTTCTTC. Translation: CASSLAREYNEQFF.

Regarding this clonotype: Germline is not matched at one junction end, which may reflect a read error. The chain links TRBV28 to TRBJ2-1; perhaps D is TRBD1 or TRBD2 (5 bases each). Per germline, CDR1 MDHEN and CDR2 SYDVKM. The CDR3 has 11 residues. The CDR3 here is CASGTWNEPFF. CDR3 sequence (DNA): TGTGCCAGCGGGACCTGGAATGAGCCGTTCTTC.

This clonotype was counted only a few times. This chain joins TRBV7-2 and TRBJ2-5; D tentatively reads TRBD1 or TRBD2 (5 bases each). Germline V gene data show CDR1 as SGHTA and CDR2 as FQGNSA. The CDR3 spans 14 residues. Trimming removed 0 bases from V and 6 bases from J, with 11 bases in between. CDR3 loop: CASSLAGAGQTQYF. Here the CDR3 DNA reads TGTGCCAGCAGCTTAGCCGGGGCCGGCCAGACCCAGTACTTC.

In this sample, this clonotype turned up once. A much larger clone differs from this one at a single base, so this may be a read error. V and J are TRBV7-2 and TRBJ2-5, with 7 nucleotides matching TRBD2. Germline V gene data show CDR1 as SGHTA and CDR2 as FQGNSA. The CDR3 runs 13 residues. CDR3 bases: TGTGCCAGAAGCTTAAACAGCGCGGGGGCCCAGTACTTC. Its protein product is CARSLNSAGAQYF.

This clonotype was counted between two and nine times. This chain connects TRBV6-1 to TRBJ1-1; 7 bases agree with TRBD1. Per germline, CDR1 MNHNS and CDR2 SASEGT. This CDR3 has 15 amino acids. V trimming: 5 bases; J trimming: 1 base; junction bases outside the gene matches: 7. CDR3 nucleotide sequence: TGTGCCAGCAGTTACGACAGGGCACGGAACACTGAAGCTTTCTTT. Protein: CASSYDRARNTEAFF.

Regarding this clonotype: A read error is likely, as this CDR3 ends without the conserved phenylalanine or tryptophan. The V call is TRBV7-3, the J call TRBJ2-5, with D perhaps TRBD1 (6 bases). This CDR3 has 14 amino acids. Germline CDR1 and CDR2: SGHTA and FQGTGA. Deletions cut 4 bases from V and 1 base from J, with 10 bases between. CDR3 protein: CASSWTEGQETQYL. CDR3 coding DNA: TGTGCCAGCAGCTGGACAGAGGGCCAAGAGACCCAGTACTTA.

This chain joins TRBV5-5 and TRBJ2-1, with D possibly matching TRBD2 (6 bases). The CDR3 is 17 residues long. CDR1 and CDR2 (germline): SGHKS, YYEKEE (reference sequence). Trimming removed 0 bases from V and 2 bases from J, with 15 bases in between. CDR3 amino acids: CASSLGWDSPTYNEQFF. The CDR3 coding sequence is TGTGCCAGCAGCTTGGGCTGGGACTCGCCCACCTACAATGAGCAGTTCTTC.

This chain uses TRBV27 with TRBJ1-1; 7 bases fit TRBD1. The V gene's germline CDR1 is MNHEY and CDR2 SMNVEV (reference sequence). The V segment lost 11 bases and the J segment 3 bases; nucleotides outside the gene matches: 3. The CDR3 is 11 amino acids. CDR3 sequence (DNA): TGTGCCGGCACAGGGGACACTGAAGCTTTCTTT. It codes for CAGTGDTEAFF.

For the CDR3, the DNA is TGTGCCACCAGCCCGGGACAGGGGCTCTACGAGCAGTACTTC. Translating gives CATSPGQGLYEQYF. The V and J genes are TRBV12-3 or TRBV12-4 and TRBJ2-7; 10 nucleotides line up with TRBD1. Unmatched junction bases numbered 9, after V lost 10 bases and J lost 3 bases. CDR3 length: 14 amino acids.

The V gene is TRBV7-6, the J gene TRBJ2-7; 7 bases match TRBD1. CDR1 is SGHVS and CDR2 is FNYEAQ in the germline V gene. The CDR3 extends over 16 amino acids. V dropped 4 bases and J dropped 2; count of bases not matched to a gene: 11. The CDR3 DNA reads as TGTGCCAGCAGCTCCCCCGGGACAGCCTTTCCCTACGAGCAGTACTTC. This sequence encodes CASSSPGTAFPYEQYF.

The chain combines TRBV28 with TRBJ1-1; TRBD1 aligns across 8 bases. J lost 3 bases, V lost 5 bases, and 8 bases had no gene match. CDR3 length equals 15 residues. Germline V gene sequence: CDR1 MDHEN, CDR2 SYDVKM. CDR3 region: CASSQTGVFDTEAFF. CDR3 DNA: TGTGCCAGCAGTCAGACAGGGGTCTTCGACACTGAAGCTTTCTTT.

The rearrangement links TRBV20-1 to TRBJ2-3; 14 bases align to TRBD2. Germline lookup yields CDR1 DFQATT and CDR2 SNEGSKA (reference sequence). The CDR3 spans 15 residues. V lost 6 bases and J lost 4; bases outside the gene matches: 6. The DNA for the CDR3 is TGCAGTGCACCCGGGACTAGCGGGAGAGCAGATACGCAGTATTTT. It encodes CSAPGTSGRADTQYF.